This is a list of T cell receptor beta chains from one sample in a study of T cell responses to AZD1222 COVID-19 vaccine. The data were produced by immunoSEQ multiplex PCR, yet TCRdb's version contains in-frame clones alone and is incomplete. The profile shows 43,000 or so clones, less than 95% of them singletons. The source was peripheral blood, collected 28 days after the second AZD1222 dose. The source of these receptors is an adult who received the AZD1222 COVID-19 vaccine. Each CDR3 is given with its conserved first and last residue. Fields, in order: J gene, clone size, V gene, D gene, CDR3 protein, CDR3 DNA. A D gene is named only where the DNA matches it firmly. Where a row states a size, it is once, few, many or the class of an expanded clone; other rows omit it.

TRBJ2-1 once TRBV14 . CASSRSLVAYEQFF TGTGCCAGCAGCCGCTCCCTGGTTGCATACGAGCAGTTCTTC
TRBJ1-2 few TRBV7-2 TRBD1 CASSLGTESYGYTF TGTGCCAGCAGCCTTGGGACAGAGAGCTATGGCTACACCTTC
TRBJ1-5 . TRBV7-2 . CASSMDTNNQPQHF TGTGCCAGCAGCATGGACACGAATAATCAGCCCCAGCATTTT
TRBJ2-7 . TRBV9 TRBD1 CASSQGTGGYEQYF TGTGCCAGCAGCCAAGGGACAGGGGGCTACGAGCAGTACTTC
TRBJ1-5 . TRBV30 . CAWSSGGSNQPQHF TGTGCCTGGAGTTCGGGGGGTAGCAATCAGCCCCAGCATTTT
TRBJ2-2 . TRBV3-1/TRBV3-2 . CASSQGRGELFF TGTGCCAGCAGCCAAGGAAGGGGGGAGCTGTTTTTT
TRBJ1-2 . TRBV5-6 TRBD1 CASSLWTGGANYGYTF TGTGCCAGCAGCCTTTGGACAGGGGGTGCTAACTATGGCTACACCTTC
TRBJ1-3 . TRBV6-5 . CASFPGNTIYF TGTGCCAGCTTTCCCGGAAACACCATATATTTT
TRBJ1-1 few TRBV2 . CASSGDTRNTEAFF TGTGCCAGCAGTGGGGACACCAGAAACACTGAAGCTTTCTTT
TRBJ2-3 . TRBV9 . CASSVSVRADTQYF TGTGCCAGCAGCGTGTCAGTCCGCGCAGATACGCAGTATTTT
TRBJ2-3 . TRBV10-1 . CASSDRGPTDTQYF TGCGCCAGCAGTGACAGGGGCCCAACAGATACGCAGTATTTT
TRBJ2-7 . TRBV6-1 . CASSRAADYEQYF TGTGCCAGCTCCAGGGCGGCGGACTACGAGCAGTACTTC
TRBJ1-6 . TRBV5-1 TRBD1 CASSLAGQFYSPLHF TGCGCCAGCAGCTTAGCGGGACAGTTCTATTCACCCCTCCACTTT
TRBJ2-4 once TRBV4-3 . CASSQELGRQNIQYF TGCGCCAGCAGCCAAGAGTTAGGCAGGCAAAACATTCAGTACTTC
TRBJ1-5 . TRBV6-5 TRBD1 CASAQGSNQPQHF TGTGCCAGCGCACAGGGGAGCAATCAGCCCCAGCATTTT
TRBJ2-4 . TRBV4-2 . CASSQGRGGGAKNIQYF TGTGCCTCCTCGCAGGGCAGGGGTGGGGGTGCCAAAAACATTCAGTACTTC
TRBJ1-2 few TRBV5-5 TRBD1 CASSRRDRSDYGYTF TGTGCCAGCAGCCGCCGGGACAGGAGCGACTATGGCTACACCTTC
TRBJ1-1 . TRBV6-2/TRBV6-3 . CASSYVIRDTNTEAFF TGTGCCAGCAGTTACGTGATTCGGGACACGAACACTGAAGCTTTCTTT
TRBJ2-7 . TRBV5-1 . CASSLAGTRVDEQYF TGCGCCAGCAGCTTGGCCGGTACTAGAGTGGACGAGCAGTACTTC
TRBJ2-1 . TRBV5-5 TRBD1 CASSLRPPGTGYYNEQFF TGTGCCAGCAGCTTGAGGCCCCCCGGGACAGGGTACTACAATGAGCAGTTCTTC
TRBJ2-1 . TRBV6-4 TRBD2 CASSAGLAAHEQFF TGTGCCAGCAGTGCCGGACTAGCGGCCCATGAGCAGTTCTTC
TRBJ1-2 . TRBV6-6 . CASQDSNYGYTF TGTGCCAGCCAGGACAGTAACTATGGCTACACCTTC
TRBJ2-5 . TRBV28 . CASRHQGKSETQYF TGTGCCAGCCGGCATCAGGGGAAGTCAGAGACCCAGTACTTC
TRBJ1-2 . TRBV19 TRBD1 CASRRQGPTIYGYTF TGTGCCAGTAGGCGACAGGGCCCTACTATCTATGGCTACACCTTC
TRBJ2-5 once TRBV5-1 . CASSLGGPEETQYF TGCGCCAGCAGCTTGGGGGGGCCGGAAGAGACCCAGTACTTC
TRBJ1-1 . TRBV6-5 . CASGGGGSNTEAFF TGTGCCAGCGGAGGAGGAGGGTCGAACACTGAAGCTTTCTTT
TRBJ2-7 . TRBV2 . CASNKLARHEQYF TGTGCCAGCAATAAACTAGCTCGGCACGAGCAGTACTTC